The text below deals with one T cell receptor beta chain. Its antigen is unknown. The data were taken from a study of shared clonotypes between healthy human individuals. Source study methods: ImmunoSEQ yielded junction-only sequences lacking quality scores, so filtering differed. TCRdb's copy holds only in-frame clones and misses some; the assay was immunoSEQ multiplex PCR. V and J calls and clone size are given by that table; D and trimming were obtained from the DNA. Among about 2,200,000 clones listed, approximately 94% were seen once. The CDR3 has 16 residues. CDR1 PRHDT and CDR2 FYEKMQ come from the germline V gene (reference sequence). V shed 5 bases, J shed 2 bases, and the junction held 11 bases outside the gene matches. Naive CD8 cells comprised CD45RO-negative, CCR7-positively selected cells, excluding terminally differentiated effector memory CD45RA+ cells. Overall study findings and caveats: Around 4.9% of naive CD4 clonotypes were shared across several donors.

This sequence originates from a young man in good health. Some clones in this sample may be carry-over from other donors' samples. The chain uses TRBV13 and TRBJ2-7, with 8 bases aligning to TRBD2. Sequencing was carried out using naive CD8+ T cells from PBMCs. The CDR3 region is CASSPALAAHPYEQYF. The CDR3 DNA reads TGTGCCAGCAGCCCGGCACTAGCGGCCCATCCCTACGAGCAGTACTTC.